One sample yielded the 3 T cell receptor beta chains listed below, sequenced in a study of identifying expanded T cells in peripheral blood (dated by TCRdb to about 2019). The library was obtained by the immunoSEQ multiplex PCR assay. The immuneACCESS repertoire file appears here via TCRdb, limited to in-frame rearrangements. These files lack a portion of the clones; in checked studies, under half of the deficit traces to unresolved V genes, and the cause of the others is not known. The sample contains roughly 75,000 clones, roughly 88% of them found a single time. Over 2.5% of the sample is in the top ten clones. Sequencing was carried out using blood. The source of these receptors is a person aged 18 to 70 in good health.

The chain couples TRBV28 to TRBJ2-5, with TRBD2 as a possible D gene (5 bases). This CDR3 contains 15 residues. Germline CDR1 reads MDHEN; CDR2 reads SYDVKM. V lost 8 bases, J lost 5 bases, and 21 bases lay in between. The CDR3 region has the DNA TGTGCCAGCTCACTTTCTCGCCTCTCGGGGGAGACCCAGTACTTC. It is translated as CASSLSRLSGETQYF. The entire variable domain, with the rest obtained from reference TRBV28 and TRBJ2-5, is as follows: DVKVTQSSRYLVKRTGEKVFLECVQDMDHENMFWYRQDPGLGLRLIYFSYDVKMKEKGDIPEGYSVSREKKERFSLILESASTNQTSMYLCASSLSRLSGETQYFGPGTRLLVL.

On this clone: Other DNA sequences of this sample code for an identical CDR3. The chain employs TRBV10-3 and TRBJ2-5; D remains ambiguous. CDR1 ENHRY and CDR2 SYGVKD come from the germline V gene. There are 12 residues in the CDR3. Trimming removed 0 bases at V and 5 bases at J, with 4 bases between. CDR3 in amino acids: CAISESRETQYF. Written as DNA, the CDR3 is TGTGCCATCAGTGAGTCGCGGGAGACCCAGTACTTC.

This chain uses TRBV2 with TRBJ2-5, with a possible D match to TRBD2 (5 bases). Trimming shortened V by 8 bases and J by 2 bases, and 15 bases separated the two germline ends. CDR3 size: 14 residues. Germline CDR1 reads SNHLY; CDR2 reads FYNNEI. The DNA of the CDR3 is TGTGCCAGCGGCGGGCCAGTATCTCAAGAGACCCAGTACTTC. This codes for CASGGPVSQETQYF. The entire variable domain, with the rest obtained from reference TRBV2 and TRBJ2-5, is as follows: EPEVTQTPSHQVTQMGQEVILRCVPISNHLYFYWYRQILGQKVEFLVSFYNNEISEKSEIFDDQFSVERPDGSNFTLKIRSTKLEDSAMYFCASGGPVSQETQYFGPGTRLLVL.